This TCR beta chain was sequenced for a study of T-cell reconstitution after alpha-beta-depleted transplantation in children. V was clipped by 5 bases and J by 0 bases, with 13 bases between them. The CDR3 contains 15 residues. Per germline, CDR1 SNHLY and CDR2 FYNNEI. Unique molecular identifiers were used to barcode this TCRbeta library. From the PCR reads, TCRdb called clonotypes with MiXCR, one entry per CDR3 protein. The sample has some 290,000 distinct CDR3 sequences; 9.5% to 10% are singletons. This chain joins TRBV2 and TRBJ1-1; D remains ambiguous. The specimen was PBMCs from the stem cell graft donor, collected from the stem cell graft. This TCR was sampled from a human donor who donated a stem cell graft to a child with SCID. DNA of the CDR3: TGTGCCAGCAGTCGGACCGACGCAATGAACACTGAAGCTTTCTTT. As protein: CASSRTDAMNTEAFF.